This T cell receptor beta chain derives from a study of blood T cell repertoires in COVID-19 (TCRdb year 2020). About the investigation overall: The collaborator samples originated in the United States, Italy and Spain and spanned the acute and convalescent phases of COVID-19. The prospective study material was composed of cDNA or gDNA derived from T cells, B-cell-depleted T cells, or PBMCs. The dataset comprised deeply sampled blood TCRbeta repertoires from subjects exposed to, actively infected with, or recovered from COVID-19. The repertoires were released in a freely available public database intended as a resource for research on the immune response to SARS-CoV-2. Samples came from the ongoing ImmuneRACE study (first 160 participants) plus 1,254 subjects from 6 global collaborators. The sample metadata nearly always contained a de-identified subject ID, COVID-19 status, age in years and sex. Where available, HLA class I and class II types were taken from metadata supplied by the sample provider and were not determined by assay-based typing. General findings and caveats noted by the study authors: Clinical and demographic metadata were provided uncurated, with the amount varying by source and participant.

TCRbeta CDR3 regions were amplified from genomic DNA using the immunoSEQ Assay, a bias-controlled multiplex PCR. The study's processing was this. Within the assay, amplification of reference gene primers was used to estimate how many nucleated cells each sample contained. To quantify the absolute abundance of each unique TCRbeta CDR3 rearrangement, sequence reads were collapsed and filtered. For each sample, productive Simpson clonality was calculated as the square root of Simpson's diversity index across productive rearrangements. TCRdb provides this immuneACCESS table in a form limited to in-frame rearrangements. Some clones are lacking; in checked studies, under half of them reflect an unresolved V gene, and why the rest are absent is not known. V, J and clone size derive from that table, while D and trimming were established from the DNA sequence. A total of approximately 250,000 clones appear in this sample, about 87% of them only once. Of the sample, roughly 5% is held by the ten largest clones.

A remark on this clone: Its target antigen remains unknown. Base qualities were left out, and no much larger clone turns up one base away.

In Seattle, one collaborating source enrolled patients while the infection was active and tracked those patients longitudinally over the course of disease. The collaborating institutions used their own protocols to collect whole blood in K2EDTA tubes. Collaborator samples were shipped for TCRbeta analysis as frozen whole blood, isolated PBMCs, or DNA extracted from either sample type. From the germline V gene (reference sequence), CDR1 is SEHNR and CDR2 is FQNEAQ. V drops 5 bases and J drops 2 bases, leaving 21 bases in between. There are 17 amino acids in the CDR3, from cysteine to phenylalanine inclusive. This entry keeps only the CDR3 DNA: 51 bases, framed from base 1.

Material: peripheral blood. The rearrangement joined TRBV7-9 to TRBJ1-1; a tentative D call is TRBD1 (6 bases match). The TCR sequence derives from a woman aged 55-70 years with COVID-19, enrolled during active disease. CDR3 reads: CASSRIAGRDINTEAFF. At the DNA level, the sequence is TGTGCCAGCAGCCGGATAGCGGGCCGGGACATAAACACTGAAGCTTTCTTT. Supplemented by the reference TRBV7-9 and TRBJ1-1 proteins around the CDR3, the complete variable domain is DTGVSQNPRHKITKRGQNVTFRCDPISEHNRLYWYRQTLGQGPEFLTYFQNEAQLEKSRLLSDRFSAERPKGSFSTLEIQRTEQGDSAMYLCASSRIAGRDINTEAFFGQGTRLTVV.